These 21 T cell receptor beta chains originate from one sample sequenced in a study of long-term antiretroviral therapy in people with HIV (dated by TCRdb to the early 2020s). The immunoSEQ hsTCRB v3.0 assay was used at survey level resolution to sequence the TRB variable region. TCRdb obtained this table from immuneACCESS and retained in-frame rearrangements with V and J assigned. These tables miss some clones; where compared with another copy, unresolved V genes account for less than half of the shortfall, and the remainder is unexplained. This sample lists about 11,000 clones; roughly four fifths were detected once. Just over 20% of the sample is held by the ten biggest clonotypes. Material: unsorted PBMCs, obtained 7.2 years after starting antiretroviral therapy. These receptor sequences come from a man aged 50 to 59 with HIV.

The chain combines TRBV11-3 with TRBJ1-1, with a weak D call TRBD1 (6 bases). This CDR3 is 15 amino acids long. Between the trimmed V and J ends, which lost 4 bases and 3 bases, there was a span of 15 bases. CDR1 is SGHNT and CDR2 is YENEEA in the germline V gene. CDR3 sequence reads: CASSSPTGGDTEAFF. CDR3 bases: TGTGCCAGCAGCTCCCCGACAGGAGGGGACACTGAAGCTTTCTTT.

The chain is built from TRBV19 and TRBJ2-7; a weak D match, TRBD1 (5 bases). CDR1 is LNHDA and CDR2 is SQIVND in the germline V gene (reference sequence). The CDR3 has 12 amino acids. Deletions cut 8 bases from V and 2 bases from J, with 10 bases between. For the CDR3, the DNA is TGTGCCAGTTCGCAGGGTCCCTACGAGCAGTACTTC. This gives the protein CASSQGPYEQYF.

This clone has a handful of counts. The chain joins TRBV4-1 to TRBJ1-1, with D possibly TRBD1 on 5 matching bases. Germline assignment: CDR1 MGHRA and CDR2 YSYEKL. CDR3 length equals 13 residues. V was pared by 4 bases and J by 3 bases, with 9 bases between. The DNA for the CDR3 is TGCGCCAGCAGCCCCGGGGGGGACACTGAAGCTTTCTTT. This encodes CASSPGGDTEAFF.

A few counts support this clone. The rearrangement joins TRBV19 to TRBJ1-4; D gene unclear. The ends were cut back, 3 bases at V and 0 bases at J, with 8 bases in the middle. The CDR3 consists of 15 residues. CDR1 LNHDA and CDR2 SQIVND come from the germline V gene (reference sequence). Here the CDR3 DNA reads TGTGCCAGTAGTATGGATGGATCAACTAATGAAAAACTGTTTTTT. Translation: CASSMDGSTNEKLFF.

The chain recombines TRBV7-9 with TRBJ2-1; 11 bases agree with TRBD1. This CDR3 has 16 residues. V gave up 3 bases and J gave up 4 bases; unmatched junction bases: 5. Germline CDR1 reads SEHNR; CDR2 reads FQNEAQ (reference sequence). The CDR3 DNA follows: TGTGCCAGCAGCTTGGCGGGGACAGGGGGTTACAATGAGCAGTTCTTC. As protein: CASSLAGTGGYNEQFF.

As DNA, the CDR3 is TGTGCCAGTAGTAACGGACAGGGGGCCGAGCAGTACTTC. Encoded protein: CASSNGQGAEQYF. J is TRBJ2-7 and V is TRBV19; 11 nucleotides agree with TRBD1. The V and J ends lost 4 bases and 6 bases, in that order; junction bases with no gene match: 2. Germline CDR1 LNHDA, CDR2 SQIVND (reference sequence). There are 13 residues in the CDR3.

This rearrangement joins TRBV7-9 to TRBJ1-4, with no clear D. The germline V gene encodes CDR1 SEHNR and CDR2 FQNEAQ (reference sequence). The ends were cut back, 0 bases at V and 5 bases at J, with 1 base in the middle. CDR3 length equals 12 residues. CDR3: CASSLANEKLFF. The CDR3 nucleotides read TGTGCCAGCAGCTTAGCGAATGAAAAACTGTTTTTT.

The chain has TRBV6-5 and TRBJ1-6; a possible D gene is TRBD1 (5 bases). V was pared by 4 bases and J by 10 bases, with 14 bases between. The germline V gene has CDR1 MNHEY and CDR2 SVGAGI. The CDR3 runs 14 residues. The CDR3 DNA sequence: TGTGCCAGCAGTTTGGACACCCTCGGGTCACCCCTCCACTTT. Its protein product is CASSLDTLGSPLHF.

The CDR3 here is CASSRRQVHGQPQHF. The CDR3 DNA sequence: TGTGCCAGCAGCCGAAGACAGGTTCACGGGCAGCCCCAGCATTTT. J is TRBJ1-5 and V is TRBV5-6; D possibly corresponds to TRBD1 (6 bases). CDR1 is SGHDT, CDR2 YYEEEE, per germline. V lost 4 bases to trimming and J lost 7 bases, with 18 bases between them. The CDR3 contains 15 residues.

This chain connects TRBV11-3 to TRBJ2-7, with D tentatively TRBD1 (5 bases). The V end lost 5 bases, the J end lost 3 bases, and 11 bases lay between the germline ends. CDR3 size: 13 residues. Germline V gene data show CDR1 as SGHNT and CDR2 as YENEEA. The CDR3: CASSPQGLYEQYF. The CDR3 bases are TGTGCCAGCAGCCCCCAGGGCCTCTACGAGCAGTACTTC.

The J gene is TRBJ2-7, the V gene TRBV6-6, with a tentative D call TRBD1 (6 bases). CDR1 is MNHNY and CDR2 is SVGAGI in the germline V gene (reference sequence). CDR3 length: 14 residues. Trimming removed 0 bases at V and 3 bases at J, with 9 bases between. The CDR3 nucleotides read TGTGCCAGCAGTTACTCCCCAGGGGTCTACGAGCAGTACTTC. It specifies CASSYSPGVYEQYF.

The chain uses TRBV5-8 and TRBJ1-1; D call uncertain. V was clipped by 0 bases and J by 6 bases, with 9 bases between them. From germline, CDR1 is SGHTS and CDR2 YDEGEE. CDR3 length: 13 residues. The CDR3 sequence is CASSLAGSPEAFF. As DNA, the CDR3 is TGTGCCAGCAGCTTGGCGGGGTCCCCTGAAGCTTTCTTT.

V gene TRBV6-5 combines with J gene TRBJ1-4; 8 bases line up with TRBD1. J lost 8 bases, V lost 4 bases, and 9 bases had no gene match. The CDR3 length is 15 residues. CDR1 is MNHEY and CDR2 is SVGAGI in the germline V gene. CDR3: CASSSVAGGREKLFF. The CDR3 DNA follows: TGTGCCAGCAGTTCCGTGGCAGGGGGCAGGGAAAAACTGTTTTTT.

The chain recombines TRBV27 with TRBJ1-1; D is perhaps TRBD1 (6 bases). Germline V gene sequence: CDR1 MNHEY, CDR2 SMNVEV (reference sequence). V lost 7 bases to trimming and J lost 1 base, with 7 bases between them. The length of the CDR3 is 12 residues. For the CDR3, the DNA is TGTGCCAGCAAGACAGGGAACACTGAAGCTTTCTTT. Protein: CASKTGNTEAFF.

V and J are TRBV29-1 and TRBJ2-1; TRBD1 matches 10 bases. The CDR3 contains 14 residues. Germline V gene sequence: CDR1 SQVTM, CDR2 ANQGSEA. V gave up 0 bases and J gave up 8 bases; unmatched junction bases: 4. CDR3 residues: CSVEDWGQGYEQFF. CDR3 sequence (DNA): TGCAGCGTTGAAGACTGGGGACAGGGGTATGAGCAGTTCTTC.

The chain combines TRBV30 with TRBJ1-5; D remains unclear. CDR3 length equals 13 residues. CDR1 and CDR2 (germline): GTSNPN, SVGIG (reference sequence). Trimming stripped 0 bases from V and 5 bases from J, with 8 bases between. CDR3 amino acids: CAWSVAVDQPQHF. CDR3 bases: TGTGCCTGGAGTGTAGCGGTGGATCAGCCCCAGCATTTT.

The CDR3 region is CASSGAPYEQYF. CDR3 bases: TGTGCCAGCAGTGGTGCGCCCTACGAGCAGTACTTC. The rearrangement joins TRBV2 to TRBJ2-7; D remains ambiguous. The germline V and J ends were trimmed by 4 bases and 2 bases, with 6 bases remaining between them. This CDR3 has 12 residues. CDR1 is SNHLY and CDR2 is FYNNEI in the germline V gene.

The chain couples TRBV6-1 to TRBJ2-1; D might be TRBD2 (7 bases). CDR1 is MNHNS and CDR2 is SASEGT in the germline V gene. The CDR3 has 13 residues. V lost 0 bases and J 8 bases, leaving 8 bases between the germline ends. Written as DNA, the CDR3 is TGTGCCAGCAGTGAAGCGCGGGGGCATGAGCAGTTCTTC. This codes for CASSEARGHEQFF.

This clone turned up a few times. The CDR3 region has the DNA TGTGCCAGCAGTGAACACGGCGGGGGGGCCCCCGAGCAGTACTTC. Protein: CASSEHGGGAPEQYF. The chain links TRBV2 to TRBJ2-7; 9 nucleotides agree with TRBD2. With 2 bases clipped from V and 6 bases from J, the junction kept 8 bases outside the gene matches. The CDR3 has 15 residues. Germline V gene lookup returns CDR1 SNHLY and CDR2 FYNNEI.

The chain links TRBV27 to TRBJ2-7; D call uncertain. CDR1 and CDR2 (germline): MNHEY, SMNVEV (reference sequence). V gave up 0 bases and J gave up 2 bases, with 5 bases separating them. The CDR3 extends over 13 amino acids. The CDR3 DNA sequence: TGTGCCAGCAGTTTATCCCCACCCTACGAGCAGTACTTC. Encoded protein: CASSLSPPYEQYF.

V is TRBV19 and J is TRBJ2-2; D may be TRBD1 (6 bases). The CDR3 sequence is 15 residues long. CDR1 is LNHDA, CDR2 SQIVND, per germline (reference sequence). V lost 5 bases and J 7 bases, leaving 17 bases between the germline ends. The CDR3 region has the DNA TGTGCCAGTAGTGTAGCAGGGGACCCGGACGGGGAGCTGTTTTTT. It codes for CASSVAGDPDGELFF.